One sample yielded the 8 T cell receptor beta chains listed below, sequenced in a study of blood T cell repertoires in COVID-19. Clones were read by immunoSEQ multiplex PCR, and TCRdb kept only the in-frame ones, dropping some. Among tens of thousands of clones listed, 93% were seen once. Material for sequencing was peripheral blood. These receptors all stem from a man in his 70s with active COVID-19.

This chain connects TRBV5-1 to TRBJ1-6, with D tentatively TRBD1 (6 bases). Germline V gene sequence: CDR1 SGHRS, CDR2 YFSETQ. Trimming stripped 3 bases from V and 12 bases from J, with 13 bases between. The CDR3 contains 13 residues. CDR3 bases: TGCGCCAGCAGCTGGGACACGGCTTTACCCCTCCACTTT. Amino acids: CASSWDTALPLHF.

V usage is TRBV5-5 and J usage is TRBJ1-6, with 10 bases fitting TRBD1. The V gene's germline CDR1 is SGHKS and CDR2 YYEKEE (reference sequence). The length of the CDR3 is 15 residues. Germline trimming cut 3 bases from V and 10 bases from J; bases unmatched to any gene: 7. The CDR3 nucleotides read TGTGCCAGCAGCTCGGACAGGGGGTTCGGATCACCCCTCCACTTT. It encodes CASSSDRGFGSPLHF. The complete variable domain, with remaining parts taken from reference TRBV5-5 and TRBJ1-6, reads DAGVTQSPTHLIKTRGQQVTLRCSPISGHKSVSWYQQVLGQGPQFIFQYYEKEERGRGNFPDRFSARQFPNYSSELNVNALLLGDSALYLCASSSDRGFGSPLHFGNGTRLTVT.

V usage is TRBV4-2 and J usage is TRBJ2-3; 7 bases fit TRBD2. The CDR3 length is 17 residues. V lost 0 bases to trimming and J lost 4 bases; unmatched junction nucleotides: 10. CDR1 is LGHNA, CDR2 YNFKEQ, per germline. CDR3: CASSQDPVRGWPDTQYF. CDR3 coding DNA: TGTGCCAGCAGCCAAGATCCCGTGCGGGGGTGGCCAGATACGCAGTATTTT.

The J gene is TRBJ2-1, the V gene TRBV6-5; D unresolved. The germline V gene encodes CDR1 MNHEY and CDR2 SVGAGI. V lost 5 bases and J 7 bases, leaving 6 bases between the germline ends. There are 11 residues in the CDR3. The CDR3 reads CASSTVNEQFF. DNA of the CDR3: TGTGCCAGCAGTACGGTGAATGAGCAGTTCTTC.

The chain couples TRBV6-2 or TRBV6-3 to TRBJ2-7, with 11 bases lining up with TRBD1. The germline gives CDR1 MNHEY, CDR2 SVGEGT. After removal of 6 bases from V and 7 bases from J, the junction contained 8 bases not matched to a gene. The length of the CDR3 is 14 residues. CDR3: CASSRRTGGGEQYF. The CDR3 region has the DNA TGTGCCAGCAGCCGCCGGACAGGGGGCGGAGAGCAGTACTTC.

The chain links TRBV11-3 to TRBJ2-2, with D possibly TRBD1 on 6 matching bases. This CDR3 comprises 14 residues. Deletions cut 1 base from V and 8 bases from J, with 11 bases between. Germline assignment: CDR1 SGHNT and CDR2 YENEEA. CDR3 sequence (DNA): TGTGCCAGCAGCTTAGGAACAGGGCCGGGGGAGCTGTTTTTT. Encoded protein: CASSLGTGPGELFF.

The chain couples TRBV4-3 to TRBJ1-3; D might be TRBD1 (6 bases). Germline CDR1 and CDR2: LGHNA and YSLEER. The CDR3 is made up of 15 amino acids. The ends were cut back, 2 bases at V and 2 bases at J, with 10 bases in the middle. The CDR3 protein is CASSQQGSPGNTIYF. The CDR3 DNA follows: TGCGCCAGCAGCCAACAGGGGTCCCCTGGAAACACCATATATTTT.

The chain employs TRBV29-1 and TRBJ1-1, with 8 nucleotides matching TRBD1. V lost 3 bases, J lost 7 bases, and 10 bases stayed unmatched. Germline V gene data show CDR1 as SQVTM and CDR2 as ANQGSEA. There are 14 residues in the CDR3. Here the CDR3 reads CSVEVGQGKIEAFF. The CDR3 DNA sequence: TGCAGCGTTGAGGTAGGACAGGGAAAAATTGAAGCTTTCTTT.